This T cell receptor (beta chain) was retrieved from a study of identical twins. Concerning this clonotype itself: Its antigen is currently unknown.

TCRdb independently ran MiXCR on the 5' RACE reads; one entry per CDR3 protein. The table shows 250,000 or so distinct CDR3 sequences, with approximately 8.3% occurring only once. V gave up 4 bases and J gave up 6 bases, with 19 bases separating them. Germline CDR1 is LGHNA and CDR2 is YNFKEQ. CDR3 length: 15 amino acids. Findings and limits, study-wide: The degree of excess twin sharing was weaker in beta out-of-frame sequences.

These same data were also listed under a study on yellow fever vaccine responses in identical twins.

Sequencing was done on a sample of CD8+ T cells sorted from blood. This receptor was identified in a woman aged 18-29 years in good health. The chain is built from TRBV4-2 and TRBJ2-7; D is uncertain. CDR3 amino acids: CASSPGPSTSVEQYF. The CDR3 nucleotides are TGTGCCAGCAGCCCCGGACCGTCGACTTCGGTCGAGCAGTACTTC.